This T cell receptor beta chain stems from a study of human T cells and chemical hapten exposure. Across the whole study: Largely, small differences in pooled library volume made per-sample TCR yields vary.

Time point: patch test 1, 2 weeks after DPC sensitization. The treatment denotes: therapeutic diphenylcyclopropenone sensitization with weekly scalp DPC. The V gene lost 6 bases and the J gene lost 4 bases, with 18 bases spanning the gap. Germline CDR1 is DFQATT and CDR2 is SNEGSKA (reference sequence). The CDR3 contains 15 residues. TCRdb independently ran MiXCR on the RACE reads; one entry per CDR3 protein. The sample records roughly 360,000 distinct CDR3 sequences, approximately 5% being singletons. Study findings and constraints: More PT1 expanded TCRs went with higher patch test scores. No change in TCRs above 1 in 1000 frequency was produced by DPC sensitization.

Turning to this clonotype: Its antigen is not known.

The TCR comes from a woman between 45 and 65 years old with alopecia areata. Some clones in this sample may be carry-over from other donors' samples. The gene calls are TRBV20-1 and TRBJ1-4; D is undetermined. The sequencing here drew on whole blood, taken in connection with sensitization to the hapten diphenylcyclopropenone (DPC). The chain's CDR3 is CSARAQGLFNEKLFF. In DNA, the CDR3 is TGCAGTGCGCGGGCACAAGGGCTGTTTAATGAAAAACTGTTTTTT.